A selection of T cell receptor beta chains follows, all from one sample in a study of blood T cell repertoires in COVID-19. Assay used: immunoSEQ multiplex PCR; TCRdb lists only in-frame clones, some missing. This table holds about 140,000 clones, around 80% found once. The sequencing input was peripheral blood. The receptors were sampled from a man older than 75 with acute or convalescent COVID-19. CDR3s include the opening cysteine and the closing phenylalanine or tryptophan. The D gene is left open where the match is weak. Only some rows state a clone size, as once, few, many or a class for expanded clones.

V: TRBV28; J: TRBJ1-4; D: NA; size: NA; CDR3: CAIGTSGEKLFF; DNA: TGTGCCATCGGGACAAGCGGTGAAAAACTGTTTTTT
V: TRBV27; J: TRBJ1-2; D: TRBD1; size: many; CDR3: CASSSAGQGGDGYTF; DNA: TGTGCCAGCAGTTCGGCGGGACAGGGAGGCGATGGCTACACCTTC
V: TRBV29-1; J: TRBJ2-7; D: TRBD1; size: NA; CDR3: CSVEDRDSYEQYF; DNA: TGCAGCGTTGAAGACCGGGACAGCTACGAGCAGTACTTC
V: TRBV18; J: TRBJ2-7; D: NA; size: NA; CDR3: CASSRPGLMSYEQYF; DNA: TGTGCCAGCTCACGGCCGGGACTGATGTCCTACGAGCAGTACTTC
V: TRBV5-1; J: TRBJ1-1; D: NA; size: NA; CDR3: CASSLGWTALNTEAFF; DNA: TGCGCCAGCAGCTTGGGTTGGACAGCCCTGAACACTGAAGCTTTCTTT
V: TRBV5-6; J: TRBJ1-5; D: NA; size: NA; CDR3: CASSLRPGQGGYSNQPQHF; DNA: TGTGCCAGCAGCTTGAGACCGGGACAAGGGGGTTATAGCAATCAGCCCCAGCATTTT
V: TRBV3-1/TRBV3-2; J: TRBJ2-3; D: NA; size: few; CDR3: CASSHNSGADTQYF; DNA: TGTGCCAGCAGCCACAATTCGGGGGCAGATACGCAGTATTTT
V: TRBV7-9; J: TRBJ1-1; D: TRBD1; size: few; CDR3: CASSFPHRGITEAFF; DNA: TGTGCCAGCAGCTTTCCTCACAGGGGGATCACTGAAGCTTTCTTT
V: TRBV11-2; J: TRBJ2-6; D: TRBD1; size: NA; CDR3: CASRRTGGGGANVLTF; DNA: TGTGCCAGCAGGCGGACAGGGGGCGGTGGGGCCAACGTCCTGACTTTC
V: TRBV5-4; J: TRBJ2-2; D: TRBD2; size: NA; CDR3: CASSISGGITGELFF; DNA: TGTGCCAGCAGCATTAGCGGGGGGATCACCGGGGAGCTGTTTTTT
V: TRBV5-4; J: TRBJ2-5; D: NA; size: NA; CDR3: CASSSSKGGEETQYF; DNA: TGTGCCAGCAGCTCCTCTAAGGGGGGGGAAGAGACCCAGTACTTC
V: TRBV25-1; J: TRBJ2-2; D: NA; size: few; CDR3: CASSDSGRVDTGELFF; DNA: TGTGCCAGCAGTGATAGCGGTCGGGTAGACACCGGGGAGCTGTTTTTT
V: TRBV30; J: TRBJ1-2; D: NA; size: NA; CDR3: CAWSADSYGYTF; DNA: TGTGCCTGGAGTGCAGACAGCTATGGCTACACCTTC
V: TRBV4-1; J: TRBJ2-5; D: TRBD1; size: NA; CDR3: CASSQGQGGETQYF; DNA: TGCGCCAGCAGCCAGGGACAGGGGGGAGAGACCCAGTACTTC
V: TRBV19; J: TRBJ2-3; D: NA; size: once; CDR3: CASSSAQRFGTQYF; DNA: TGTGCCAGTAGCTCGGCCCAGCGGTTCGGTACGCAGTATTTT